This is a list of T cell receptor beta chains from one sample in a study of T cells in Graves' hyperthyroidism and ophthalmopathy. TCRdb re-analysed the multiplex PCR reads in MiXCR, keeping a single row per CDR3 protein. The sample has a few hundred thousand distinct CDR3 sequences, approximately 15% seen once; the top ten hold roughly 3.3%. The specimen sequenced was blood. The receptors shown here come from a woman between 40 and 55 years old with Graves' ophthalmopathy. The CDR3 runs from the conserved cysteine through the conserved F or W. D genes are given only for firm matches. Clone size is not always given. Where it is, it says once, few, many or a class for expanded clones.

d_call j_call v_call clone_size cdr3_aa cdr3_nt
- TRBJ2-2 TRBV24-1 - CATSNTDVGNGELFF TGTGCCACCAGTAATACGGACGTAGGTAACGGGGAGCTGTTTTTT
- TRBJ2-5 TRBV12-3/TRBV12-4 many CASSLDTIQETQYF TGTGCCAGCAGTCTGGACACGATTCAAGAGACCCAGTACTTC
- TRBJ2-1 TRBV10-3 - CAISVGAGRDEQFF TGTGCCATCAGTGTGGGAGCGGGCCGGGATGAGCAGTTCTTC
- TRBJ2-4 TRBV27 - CASSSSPPAGIAKNIQYF TGTGCCAGCAGCTCCTCACCCCCCGCGGGGATAGCCAAAAACATTCAGTACTTC
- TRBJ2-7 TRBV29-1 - CSVGPRGGIYEQYF TGCAGCGTTGGGCCCCGAGGGGGAATCTACGAGCAGTACTTC
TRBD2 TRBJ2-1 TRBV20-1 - CSATPWPSGGREQFF TGCAGTGCTACCCCCTGGCCTAGCGGAGGGAGGGAGCAGTTCTTC
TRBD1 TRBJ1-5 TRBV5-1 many CASSLRTGDQPQHF TGCGCCAGCAGCCTCCGGACAGGGGATCAGCCCCAGCATTTT
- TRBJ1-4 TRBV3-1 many CASSQGATNEKLFF TGTGCCAGCAGCCAAGGGGCAACTAATGAAAAACTGTTTTTT
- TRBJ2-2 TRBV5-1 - CASSLEYRDTGELFF TGCGCCAGCAGCTTGGAGTATAGGGACACCGGGGAGCTGTTTTTT
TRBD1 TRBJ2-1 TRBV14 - CASSRWTGAYNEQFF TGTGCCAGCAGCCGGTGGACAGGAGCCTACAATGAGCAGTTCTTC
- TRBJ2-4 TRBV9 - CASSVGGSRNIQCF TGTGCCAGCAGCGTAGGTGGGAGTAGAAACATTCAGTGCTTC
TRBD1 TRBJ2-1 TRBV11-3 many CASSLDRGRGQFF TGTGCCAGCAGCCTGGACAGGGGACGAGGGCAGTTCTTC
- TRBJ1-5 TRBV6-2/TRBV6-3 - CASSRAGNQPQHF TGTGCCAGCTCTAGGGCGGGCAATCAGCCCCAGCATTTT
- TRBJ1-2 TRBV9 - CASSVTLESRYGYTF TGTGCCAGCAGCGTAACATTGGAGAGTAGATATGGCTACACCTTC
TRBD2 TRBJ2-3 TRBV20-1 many CSARETGLAGGPWGNTQYF TGCAGTGCTAGAGAGACTGGACTAGCGGGAGGGCCCTGGGGTAATACGCAGTATTTT
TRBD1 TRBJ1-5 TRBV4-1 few CASSQVDRGDQPQHF TGCGCCAGCAGCCAAGTTGACAGGGGCGATCAGCCCCAGCATTTT
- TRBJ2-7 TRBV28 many CASTSRVRASYEQYF TGTGCCAGCACCTCCAGGGTACGAGCCTCATACGAGCAGTACTTC
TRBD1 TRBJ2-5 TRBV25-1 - CASSEEGGDSKPETQYF TGTGCCAGCAGTGAAGAGGGTGGGGACAGTAAACCGGAGACCCAGTACTTC
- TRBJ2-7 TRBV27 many CASTLKGTERKQYF TGTGCCAGCACTTTAAAGGGGACGGAAAGGAAGCAGTACTTC
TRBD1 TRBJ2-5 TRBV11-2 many CASSLHMVSGQLRTQYF TGTGCCAGCAGCTTGCACATGGTGTCGGGACAGCTCCGCACCCAGTACTTC
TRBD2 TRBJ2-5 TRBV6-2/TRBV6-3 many CASRLLAGGQETQYF TGTGCCAGCAGATTACTAGCGGGAGGCCAAGAGACCCAGTACTTC
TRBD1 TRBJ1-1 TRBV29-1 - CSVATGSIDTEAFF TGCAGCGTAGCGACAGGGAGCATCGACACTGAAGCTTTCTTT
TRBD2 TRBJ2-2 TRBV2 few CASTAELPTGLAGNTGELFF TGTGCCAGCACCGCGGAGCTACCGACAGGACTAGCGGGGAACACCGGGGAGCTGTTTTTT
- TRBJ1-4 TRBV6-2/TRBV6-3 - CASSRRVTGGNEKLFF TGTGCCAGCAGTCGCCGGGTGACAGGAGGGAATGAAAAACTGTTTTTT
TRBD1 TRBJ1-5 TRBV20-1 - CSARVGPPGQGSQPQHF TGCAGTGCTAGAGTTGGCCCTCCGGGACAGGGATCTCAGCCCCAGCATTTT
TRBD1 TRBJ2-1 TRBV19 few CASSIQQGWNEQFF TGTGCCAGTAGTATACAACAGGGGTGGAATGAGCAGTTCTTC
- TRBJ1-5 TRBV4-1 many CASSPMESSNQPQHF TGCGCCAGCAGCCCAATGGAAAGCAGCAATCAGCCCCAGCATTTT
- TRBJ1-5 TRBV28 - CASKRFEKNQPQHF TGTGCCAGCAAACGATTCGAGAAGAATCAGCCCCAGCATTTT
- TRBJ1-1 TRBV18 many CASSPTDSEAFF TGTGCCAGCTCACCGACGGACAGTGAAGCTTTCTTT
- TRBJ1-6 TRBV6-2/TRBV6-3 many CASSYIPKNSPLHF TGTGCCAGCAGTTACATCCCGAAGAATTCACCCCTCCACTTT
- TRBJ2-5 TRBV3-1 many CASSQEGIETQYF TGTGCCAGCAGCCAAGAAGGGATCGAGACCCAGTACTTC
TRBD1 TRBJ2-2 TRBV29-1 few CSGQGALGELFF TGCAGCGGTCAGGGGGCCCTCGGGGAGCTGTTTTTT
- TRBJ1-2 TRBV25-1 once CASSAAGATNYGYTF TGTGCCAGCAGTGCAGCAGGGGCGACGAACTATGGCTACACCTTC
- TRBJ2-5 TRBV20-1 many CSARALGETQYF TGCAGTGCTAGGGCGCTGGGCGAGACCCAGTACTTC
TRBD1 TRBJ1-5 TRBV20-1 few CSARVRGGTGLTPQHF TGCAGTGCTAGAGTGCGGGGAGGGACAGGTCTCACTCCCCAGCATTTT
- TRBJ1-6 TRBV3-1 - CASSSRSGDALHF TGTGCCAGCAGCAGCCGTTCAGGGGACGCCCTCCACTTT